The following is a TCR beta chain sequence with its context. The data were obtained in a study of blood T cells in healthy people across ages. The second PCR ran roughly 6 to 12 cycles with a sample-barcoded 5' primer and J-beta primers. TCRdb re-called the 5' RACE reads with MiXCR, one entry per CDR3 protein. The sample carries fewer than 800,000 distinct CDR3 sequences, approximately 25% recorded once. V shed 1 base and J 7 bases; nucleotides not matched to a gene: 8. The CDR3 loop spans 16 amino acids. CDR1 and CDR2 (germline): MGHDK, SYGVNS. These data also formed part of another study, on T cells of mothers and their children.

The clonotype originates from a boy aged 5 to 17 in good health. Material for sequencing was blood. The genes are TRBV25-1 and TRBJ2-2; TRBD1 aligns across 8 bases. The CDR3 loop is CASSELAGGAIGELFF. The CDR3 nucleotides are TGTGCCAGCAGTGAATTGGCAGGGGGCGCGATCGGGGAGCTGTTTTTT.